Listed below are T cell receptor beta chains from one sample, sequenced in a study of blood T cell repertoires in COVID-19. TCRdb's table, derived via immunoSEQ multiplex PCR, lists solely in-frame clones and lacks some. The sample carries roughly 250,000 clones, roughly 80% recorded once. Sequenced material: peripheral blood. These receptors were collected from a woman older than 75 with acute or convalescent COVID-19. Each CDR3 is given without its conserved first and last residue. Each record gives: V gene, CDR3 length, CDR3 protein.

TRBV28,14,ASSSPGQGVFNEQF
TRBV7-6,15,ASSLQGNRGFGNTIY
TRBV15,13,ATSRDHGSSYEQY
TRBV5-1,13,ASSSGTGFGNEQF
TRBV5-1,10,ASSLPPSRQF
TRBV18,11,ASSPDSRNGYT
TRBV24-1,13,ATSDTRDNSYEQY
TRBV7-9,16,ASSIGLGLAGGLNEQF
TRBV11-3,13,ASSSGLAGYNEQF
TRBV3-1/TRBV3-2,14,ASSQAPGTGSGEQY
TRBV1,11,TSSRGQTYEQY
TRBV18,14,ASSITGTGRFYGYT
TRBV11-2,10,ASSLSQLPLH
TRBV10-3,16,AISESSGGPSNTGELF
TRBV6-6,12,ASSYGMGSTEAF
TRBV4-1,13,ASSQGQGANYGYT
TRBV19,12,ASSAGQANQPQH
TRBV30,14,AWSVPSGGATDTQY
TRBV28,11,ASSQGSPYEQY
TRBV15,12,ATSGGGTDYGYT
TRBV6-5,13,ASVSGGELQETQY
TRBV11-2,12,ASSDRDRLREQY
TRBV6-1,13,ASSEAGGGQRGYT
TRBV2,13,ASSPQGSSYNEQF
TRBV5-1,13,ASSSLGAVPETQY
TRBV30,13,AWSVRGFKGGTQY
TRBV28,12,ASRRGQDPDTQY
TRBV3-1/TRBV3-2,13,ASSQAAGTHYGYT
TRBV7-2,13,ASRLDRGSTGELF
TRBV19,12,ASRRGTGDTEAF
TRBV24-1,12,ATSVRARNQPQH
TRBV27,14,ASSLSGQGNQETQY
TRBV10-3,17,AISESPGLQGGPRQPQH
TRBV2,12,ASSPGVAKNIQY
TRBV24-1,14,ATSDLDWGGGNTIY
TRBV25-1,11,ASSGYGNSPLH
TRBV7-3,13,ASSLIAGDNSPLH
TRBV7-6,10,ASSPDTDEQY
TRBV10-2,11,ASKSGSNYGYT
TRBV3-1/TRBV3-2,12,ASSHLSINYGYT
TRBV19,9,ASSRYNEQF
TRBV3-1/TRBV3-2,13,ASSQDAGISNTLH